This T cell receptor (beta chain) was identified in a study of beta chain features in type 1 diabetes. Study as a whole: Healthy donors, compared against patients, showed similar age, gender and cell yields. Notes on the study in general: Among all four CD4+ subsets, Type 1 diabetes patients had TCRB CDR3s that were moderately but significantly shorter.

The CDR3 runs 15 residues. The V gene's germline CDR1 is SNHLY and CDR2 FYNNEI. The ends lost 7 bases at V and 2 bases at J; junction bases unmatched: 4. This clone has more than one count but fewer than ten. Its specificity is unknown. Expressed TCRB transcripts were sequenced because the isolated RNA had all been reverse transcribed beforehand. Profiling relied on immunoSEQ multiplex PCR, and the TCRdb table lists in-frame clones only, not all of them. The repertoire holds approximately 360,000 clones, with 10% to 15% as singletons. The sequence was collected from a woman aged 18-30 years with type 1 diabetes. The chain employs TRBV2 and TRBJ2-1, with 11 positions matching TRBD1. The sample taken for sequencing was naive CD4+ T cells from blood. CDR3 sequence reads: CASNQDRGPYNEQFF. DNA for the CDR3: TGTGCCAGCAACCAGGACAGGGGGCCCTACAATGAGCAGTTCTTC.